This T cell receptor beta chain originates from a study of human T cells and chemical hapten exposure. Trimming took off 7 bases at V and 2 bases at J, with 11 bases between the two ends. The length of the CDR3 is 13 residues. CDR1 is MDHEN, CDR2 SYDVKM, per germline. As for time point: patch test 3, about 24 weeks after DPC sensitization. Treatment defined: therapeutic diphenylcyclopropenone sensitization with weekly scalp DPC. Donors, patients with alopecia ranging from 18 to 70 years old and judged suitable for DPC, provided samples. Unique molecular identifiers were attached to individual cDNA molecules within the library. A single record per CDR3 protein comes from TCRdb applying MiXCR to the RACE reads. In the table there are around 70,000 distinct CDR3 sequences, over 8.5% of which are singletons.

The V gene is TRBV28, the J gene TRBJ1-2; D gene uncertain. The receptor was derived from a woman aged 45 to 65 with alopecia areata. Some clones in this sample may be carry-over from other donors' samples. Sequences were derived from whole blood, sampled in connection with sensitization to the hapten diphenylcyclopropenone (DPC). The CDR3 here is CASNRQENYGYTF. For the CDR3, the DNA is TGTGCCAGCAACCGGCAGGAGAACTATGGCTACACCTTC.